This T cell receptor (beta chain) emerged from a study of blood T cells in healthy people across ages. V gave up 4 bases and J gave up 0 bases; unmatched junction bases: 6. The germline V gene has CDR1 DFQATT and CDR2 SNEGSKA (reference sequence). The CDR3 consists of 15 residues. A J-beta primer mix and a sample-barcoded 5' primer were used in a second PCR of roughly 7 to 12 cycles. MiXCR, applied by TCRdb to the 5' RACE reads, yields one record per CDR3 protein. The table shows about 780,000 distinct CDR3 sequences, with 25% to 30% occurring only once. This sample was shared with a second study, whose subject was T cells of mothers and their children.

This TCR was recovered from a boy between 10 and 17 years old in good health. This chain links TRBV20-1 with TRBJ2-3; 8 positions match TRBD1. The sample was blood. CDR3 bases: TGCAGTGCTATCCCGGACAGGGCCAGCACAGATACGCAGTATTTT. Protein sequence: CSAIPDRASTDTQYF.